This passage covers 19 T cell receptor beta chains from one sample sequenced in a study of T cell repertoires in cytomegalovirus infection. Via MiXCR, TCRdb re-called the reads, giving one row per CDR3 protein. The table has a few hundred thousand distinct CDR3 sequences, about a sixth seen once. The specimen was CD8+ T cells from PBMCs. These receptors originate from a human donor in good health (CMV status not recorded). Some clones in this sample may be carry-over from other donors' samples.

The V gene is TRBV6-6, the J gene TRBJ2-2, with D hard to call. Germline V gene data show CDR1 as MNHNY and CDR2 as SVGAGI (reference sequence). This CDR3 region has 14 residues. The V end lost 5 bases, the J end lost 4 bases, and 11 bases lay between the germline ends. The CDR3: CASSTERGTGELFF. CDR3 coding DNA: TGTGCCAGCAGTACCGAGCGCGGCACCGGGGAGCTGTTTTTT.

The V call is TRBV4-1, the J call TRBJ2-1; D is perhaps TRBD2 (5 bases). In germline, CDR1 is MGHRA, CDR2 YSYEKL. V was clipped by 1 base and J by 0 bases, with 10 bases between them. This CDR3 comprises 16 residues. CDR3 sequence: CASSQVFSDSYNEQFF. In DNA form, the CDR3 reads TGCGCCAGCAGCCAAGTCTTTAGCGACTCCTACAATGAGCAGTTCTTC.

This sequence joins TRBV20-1 and TRBJ1-1; maybe TRBD1 (5 bases). V was trimmed by 0 bases and J by 6 bases, leaving 14 bases between them. The CDR3 is made up of 14 amino acids. Germline V gene sequence: CDR1 DFQATT, CDR2 SNEGSKA (reference sequence). The CDR3 region is CSARDPGQGSEAFF. CDR3 bases: TGCAGTGCTAGAGACCCCGGGCAGGGCTCTGAAGCTTTCTTT.

This clonotype was picked up many times. The V and J genes are TRBV7-2 and TRBJ2-3; TRBD1 aligns across 9 bases. This CDR3 contains 15 residues. Germline trimming cut 5 bases from V and 1 base from J; bases unmatched to any gene: 4. The germline V gene encodes CDR1 SGHTA and CDR2 FQGNSA. The CDR3 spells CASSPRDRGTDTQYF. The CDR3 nucleotides are TGTGCCAGCAGCCCCCGGGACAGGGGCACAGATACGCAGTATTTT.

The chain uses TRBV28 and TRBJ1-1; 9 nucleotides line up with TRBD1. Trimming at V came to 6 bases and at J to 6 bases, leaving 11 bases not matched to a gene. The CDR3 contains 15 residues. Germline-derived CDR1 and CDR2 are MDHEN and SYDVKM. In nucleotides, the CDR3 is TGTGCCAGCAGGAGGACAGGGGAGTCAATAGCTGAAGCTTTCTTT. Its protein product is CASRRTGESIAEAFF.

The rearrangement uses TRBV5-1 and TRBJ2-7, with D perhaps matching TRBD1 (6 bases). Germline CDR1 is SGHRS and CDR2 is YFSETQ. V gave up 0 bases and J gave up 7 bases, with 11 bases separating them. This CDR3 region has 13 residues. The CDR3 is CASSLGSGEEQYF. CDR3 nucleotide sequence: TGCGCCAGCAGCTTGGGGTCAGGGGAAGAGCAGTACTTC. Looking up the rest from reference TRBV5-1 and TRBJ2-7 gives the full variable domain: KAGVTQTPRYLIKTRGQQVTLSCSPISGHRSVSWYQQTPGQGLQFLFEYFSETQRNKGNFPGRFSGRQFSNSRSEMNVSTLELGDSALYLCASSLGSGEEQYFGPGTRLTVT.

Many counts were recorded for this clonotype. The chain recombines TRBV7-8 with TRBJ2-1; no definite D call. V lost 1 base and J lost 8, with 6 bases in between. Germline V lookup: CDR1 SGHVS, CDR2 FQNEAQ. There are 12 residues in the CDR3. The CDR3 DNA follows: TGTGCCAGCAGCTTAGGGAACGATGAGCAGTTCTTC. Its protein product is CASSLGNDEQFF.

This chain connects TRBV7-6 to TRBJ2-7; TRBD1 matches at 8 bases. The CDR3 extends over 16 amino acids. Per germline, CDR1 SGHVS and CDR2 FNYEAQ. V gave up 0 bases and J gave up 1 base; unmatched junction bases: 5. CDR3: CASSLAETGASYEQYF. CDR3 DNA sequence: TGTGCCAGCAGCTTAGCGGAGACAGGGGCGTCCTACGAGCAGTACTTC. Based on the CDR3 plus reference TRBV7-6 and TRBJ2-7, the full variable domain is GAGVSQSPRYKVTKRGQDVALRCDPISGHVSLYWYRQALGQGPEFLTYFNYEAQQDKSGLPNDRFSAERPEGSISTLTIQRTEQRDSAMYRCASSLAETGASYEQYFGPGTRLTVT.

The chain combines TRBV20-1 with TRBJ1-5, with a possible D match to TRBD1 (5 bases). The CDR3 has 14 residues. Germline V CDR1 and CDR2: DFQATT, SNEGSKA (reference sequence). Trimming took off 3 bases at V and 1 base at J, with 10 bases between the two ends. This CDR3 is CSARSGISNQPQHF. CDR3 nucleotides: TGCAGTGCTAGGTCAGGGATCAGCAATCAGCCCCAGCATTTT.

This chain uses TRBV6-2 or TRBV6-3 with TRBJ2-5; maybe TRBD1 (6 bases). The CDR3 is made up of 14 amino acids. The V gene lost 6 bases and the J gene lost 5 bases, with 16 bases spanning the gap. Germline CDR1 is MNHEY and CDR2 is SVGEGT. In DNA, the CDR3 is TGTGCCAGCAGATACCACGGACAGCGGGAGACCCAGTACTTC. Translation: CASRYHGQRETQYF.

This clonotype has only one observation. The V gene is TRBV29-1, the J gene TRBJ2-1, with 7 nucleotides matching TRBD1. V lost 7 bases, J lost 3 bases, and 9 bases stayed unmatched. CDR1 is SQVTM, CDR2 ANQGSEA, per germline. The length of the CDR3 is 14 residues. Here the CDR3 DNA reads TGCAGCGGGGGGCGACAGGGCTACTACAATGAGCAGTTCTTC. As protein: CSGGRQGYYNEQFF.

The J gene is TRBJ2-4, the V gene TRBV27; TRBD1 might be the D (6 bases). The CDR3 extends over 13 amino acids. Trimming pared 5 bases from V and 5 bases from J, leaving 10 bases between. Per the germline V gene, CDR1 is MNHEY and CDR2 is SMNVEV (reference sequence). The CDR3 DNA follows: TGTGCCAGCAGTCAGGGGATCCAAAACATTCAGTACTTC. Amino acids: CASSQGIQNIQYF.

The DNA of the CDR3 is TGTGCCAGCAGCCAAGTCCTTAGCGGGGGATACAATGAGCAGTTCTTC. Amino acid sequence: CASSQVLSGGYNEQFF. V gene TRBV4-2 combines with J gene TRBJ2-1; 9 nucleotides match TRBD2. The CDR3 extends over 16 amino acids. J lost 4 bases, V lost 1 base, and 5 bases had no gene match. Per the germline V gene, CDR1 is LGHNA and CDR2 is YNFKEQ.

The CDR3 loop reads CASSFLAGGYEQFF. For the CDR3, the DNA is TGTGCCAGCAGTTTCCTAGCGGGGGGTTATGAGCAGTTCTTC. The genes are TRBV28 and TRBJ2-1; 11 bases align to TRBD2. This CDR3 is 14 amino acids long. Trimming cost V 3 bases and J 8 bases; bases outside gene matches: 3. Per the germline V gene, CDR1 is MDHEN and CDR2 is SYDVKM.

Ten or more counts support this clonotype. Being one base from a much bigger clone, this may be a read error. The gene calls are TRBV12-3 or TRBV12-4 and TRBJ2-3; no reliable D call. This CDR3 spans 11 amino acids. V dropped 6 bases and J dropped 2 bases, with 3 bases sitting between them. The CDR3 sequence is CASSVTDTQYF. CDR3 DNA: TGTGCCAGCAGCGTCACAGATACGCAGTATTTT.

This clonotype has just one count. At one end, the junction sequence differs from germline, possibly due to a read error. The chain recombines TRBV10-2 with TRBJ1-5, with a tentative D call TRBD1 (5 bases). In germline, CDR1 is WSHSY, CDR2 SAAADI. CDR3 length: 14 residues. The CDR3 protein is CSSRSRDGEKPQHF. The CDR3 DNA reads as TGCTCCAGCAGGTCCCGGGACGGCGAGAAGCCCCAGCATTTT.

On this clonotype itself: A much larger clone is a single base away; this may be a read error. The chain employs TRBV7-6 and TRBJ1-2; D is uncertain. V was shortened by 4 bases and J by 7 bases, with 31 bases between the two germline ends. The length of the CDR3 is 19 residues. Per germline, CDR1 SGHVS and CDR2 FNYEAQ. This CDR3 is CASSSARAEAYWNASGYTF. The DNA for the CDR3 is TGTGCCAGCAGCTCCGCTCGGGCCGAGGCGTACTGGAACGCTTCTGGCTACACCTTC.

The chain couples TRBV5-5 to TRBJ2-2; TRBD1 matches 10 bases. CDR1 is SGHKS, CDR2 YYEKEE, per germline (reference sequence). The length of the CDR3 is 17 residues. V shed 4 bases and J 4 bases; nucleotides not matched to a gene: 10. CDR3 residues: CASSIGTGVLFTGELFF. The CDR3 coding sequence is TGTGCCAGCAGCATAGGGACAGGGGTTCTCTTCACCGGGGAGCTGTTTTTT.

This clonotype was detected many times. The J gene is TRBJ2-5, the V gene TRBV7-9; TRBD2 might be the D (6 bases). The ends were cut back, 4 bases at V and 1 base at J, with 16 bases in the middle. Germline V CDR1 and CDR2: SEHNR, FQNEAQ (reference sequence). This CDR3 comprises 16 residues. The CDR3 DNA sequence: TGTGCCAGCAGCTCACAAATCGGCGGGACCCAAGAGACCCAGTACTTC. As protein: CASSSQIGGTQETQYF.